The present T cell receptor beta chain was sequenced within a study of early T cells in non-severe SARS-CoV-2 infection. There are many counts of this clonotype. TCRdb called the 5' RACE reads again in MiXCR, with one record for every CDR3 protein. Seen here are under 45,000 distinct CDR3 sequences, 11% observed once, and the top ten hold roughly 10%. The sample was whole blood. This TCR came from an adult who was a healthcare worker with PCR-confirmed SARS-CoV-2 infection or an uninfected control (not recorded which).

CDR3: CAWSDTGTANWGSTEAFF. The CDR3 DNA reads TGTGCCTGGAGCGACACCGGGACAGCGAACTGGGGGTCGACTGAAGCTTTCTTT. This rearrangement joins TRBV30 to TRBJ1-1; 7 nucleotides match TRBD1. The CDR3 has 18 amino acids. CDR1 and CDR2 from the germline V gene are GTSNPN and SVGIG (reference sequence). The V and J ends lost 3 bases and 5 bases, in that order; junction bases with no gene match: 21.